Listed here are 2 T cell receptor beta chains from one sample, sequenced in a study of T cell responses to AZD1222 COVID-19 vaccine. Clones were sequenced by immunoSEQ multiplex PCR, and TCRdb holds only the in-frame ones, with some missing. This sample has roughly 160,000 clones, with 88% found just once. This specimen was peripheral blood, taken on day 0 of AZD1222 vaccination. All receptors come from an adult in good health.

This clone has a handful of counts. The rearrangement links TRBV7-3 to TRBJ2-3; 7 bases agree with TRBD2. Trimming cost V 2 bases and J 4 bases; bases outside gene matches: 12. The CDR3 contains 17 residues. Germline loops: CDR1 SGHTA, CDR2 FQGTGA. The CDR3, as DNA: TGTGCCAGCAGCTTAGCCGGGAGTAGCGGGTACCCAGATACGCAGTATTTT. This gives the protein CASSLAGSSGYPDTQYF.

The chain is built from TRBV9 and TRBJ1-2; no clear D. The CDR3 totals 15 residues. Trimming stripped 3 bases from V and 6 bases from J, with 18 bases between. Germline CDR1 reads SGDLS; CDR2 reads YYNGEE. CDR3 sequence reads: CASSGLGPLGDGYTF. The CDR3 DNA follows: TGTGCCAGCAGCGGACTAGGACCACTTGGAGATGGCTACACCTTC.